Here is one T cell receptor beta chain with its context. The data stem from a study of blood T cell repertoires in COVID-19. Overall study context: Nucleic acid was either cDNA or gDNA, and it came from T cells, B-cell-depleted T cells, or PBMCs.

TCRdb keeps only in-frame clones here, not all; method: immunoSEQ multiplex PCR. The sample lists some 290,000 clones; 89% were seen once. V lost 7 bases to trimming and J lost 0 bases, with 10 bases between them. The CDR3 sequence is 12 residues long. CDR1 is SQVTM and CDR2 is ANQGSEA in the germline V gene. The chain joins TRBV29-1 to TRBJ2-7, with D possibly TRBD1 on 5 matching bases. Sequencing was performed on peripheral blood. The TCR comes from a woman under 40 with COVID-19, enrolled during active disease. The CDR3 DNA follows: TGCAGCGCCCGTAGGGGCTCCTACGAGCAGTACTTC. Its protein product is CSARRGSYEQYF.